A single sample is the source of the 7 T cell receptor beta chains below, sequenced in a study of T cell changes during pregnancy in multiple sclerosis. The assay was immunoSEQ multiplex PCR, and TCRdb's table has in-frame clones only and misses some. Of around 30,000 clones detected, about 92% appear once; the ten largest clones hold around 0.44%. The sequences come from CD4+ T cells from peripheral blood mononuclear cells, collected after pregnancy. The receptors shown here come from a female donor with multiple sclerosis, enrolled in a pregnancy study.

This chain connects TRBV30 to TRBJ1-2; D is possibly TRBD1 (5 bases). Germline-derived CDR1 and CDR2 are GTSNPN and SVGIG (reference sequence). There are 11 residues in the CDR3. Trimming stripped 0 bases from V and 13 bases from J, with 12 bases between. The CDR3 bases are TGTGCCTGGAGTGTAGGGTCAGGGTTCACCTTC. Amino acids: CAWSVGSGFTF. The full variable domain, its missing parts supplied by reference TRBV30 and TRBJ1-2, is SQTIHQWPATLVQPVGSPLSLECTVEGTSNPNLYWYRQAAGRGLQLLFYSVGIGQISSEVPQNLSASRPQDRQFILSSKKLLLSDSGFYLCAWSVGSGFTFGSGTRLTVV.

This chain joins TRBV7-9 and TRBJ1-1; 8 nucleotides agree with TRBD1. The V gene's germline CDR1 is SEHNR and CDR2 FQNEAQ (reference sequence). The CDR3 totals 14 residues. Unmatched junction bases numbered 4, after V lost 6 bases and J lost 1 base. The CDR3 nucleotides read TGTGCCAGCAGTTCCGACAGGGGGAACACTGAAGCTTTCTTT. It yields the protein CASSSDRGNTEAFF.

This CDR3 reads CAWIPAGGRSPGNTIYF. The CDR3 DNA is TGTGCCTGGATCCCTGCGGGGGGGCGATCGCCTGGAAACACCATATATTTT. The chain carries TRBV30 and TRBJ1-3, with D possibly TRBD1 on 6 matching bases. The germline V and J ends were trimmed by 4 bases and 2 bases, with 21 bases remaining between them. The germline V gene has CDR1 GTSNPN and CDR2 SVGIG (reference sequence). This CDR3 comprises 17 residues.

This chain uses TRBV9 with TRBJ1-2; TRBD1 might be the D (6 bases). The CDR3 contains 15 residues. V lost 4 bases to trimming and J lost 5 bases, with 18 bases between them. Germline V lookup: CDR1 SGDLS, CDR2 YYNGEE. The CDR3 loop is CASSLKQGPFYGYTF. The CDR3, as DNA: TGTGCCAGCAGCCTAAAACAGGGCCCTTTTTATGGCTACACCTTC.

This chain joins TRBV7-2 and TRBJ1-1; maybe TRBD1 (6 bases). The CDR3 spans 14 residues. The germline gives CDR1 SGHTA, CDR2 FQGNSA. Trimming stripped 6 bases from V and 4 bases from J, with 15 bases between. The CDR3 is CASRSNRDGTEAFF. The DNA of the CDR3 is TGTGCCAGCAGGTCCAACAGGGACGGCACTGAAGCTTTCTTT.

The chain has TRBV11-3 and TRBJ2-7; D is undetermined. CDR1 SGHNT and CDR2 YENEEA come from the germline V gene. The CDR3 contains 14 residues. V lost 1 base to trimming and J lost 0 bases, with 7 bases between them. CDR3 sequence (DNA): TGTGCCAGCAGCTTAGGGCCCCACTCCTACGAGCAGTACTTC. Translated: CASSLGPHSYEQYF.

This clone was observed a handful of times. The sample has other DNA sequences that encode this CDR3 too. The rearrangement joins TRBV5-6 to TRBJ1-1, with 7 bases aligning to TRBD1. Trimming at V came to 0 bases and at J to 1 base, leaving 6 bases not matched to a gene. Per germline, CDR1 SGHDT and CDR2 YYEEEE. CDR3 size: 16 residues. The CDR3 here is CASSLAPGQWNTEAFF. CDR3 nucleotide sequence: TGTGCCAGCAGCTTGGCACCGGGACAGTGGAACACTGAAGCTTTCTTT.